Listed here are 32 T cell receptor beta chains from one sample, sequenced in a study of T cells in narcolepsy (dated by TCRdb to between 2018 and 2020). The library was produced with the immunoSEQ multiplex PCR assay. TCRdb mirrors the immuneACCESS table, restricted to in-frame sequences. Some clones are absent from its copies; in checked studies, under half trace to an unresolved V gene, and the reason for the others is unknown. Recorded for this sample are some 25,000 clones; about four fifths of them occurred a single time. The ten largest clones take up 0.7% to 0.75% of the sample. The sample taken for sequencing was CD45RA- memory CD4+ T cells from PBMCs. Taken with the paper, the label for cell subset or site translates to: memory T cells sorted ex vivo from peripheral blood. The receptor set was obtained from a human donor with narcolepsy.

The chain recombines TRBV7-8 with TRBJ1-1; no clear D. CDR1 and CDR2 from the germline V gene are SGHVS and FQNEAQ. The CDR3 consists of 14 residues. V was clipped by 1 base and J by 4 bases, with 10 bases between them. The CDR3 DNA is TGTGCCAGCAGCTTAGGTAGAGGGAGCACTGAAGCTTTCTTT. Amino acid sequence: CASSLGRGSTEAFF.

The CDR3 region is CASSLIQGGVRGYTF. Here the CDR3 DNA reads TGCGCCAGCAGCCTTATACAGGGCGGGGTACGGGGCTACACCTTC. The chain employs TRBV4-3 and TRBJ1-2; perhaps TRBD1 as D (6 bases). Germline V lookup: CDR1 LGHNA, CDR2 YSLEER. This CDR3 region has 15 residues. Trimming stripped 4 bases from V and 8 bases from J, with 20 bases between.

CDR3 coding DNA: TGTGCCAGCAGGTCCCGGGGCAACGAGCAGTACTTC. Protein product: CASRSRGNEQYF. The chain recombines TRBV5-8 with TRBJ2-7; D is perhaps TRBD1 or TRBD2 (5 bases each). The length of the CDR3 is 12 residues. With 5 bases removed from V and 5 bases from J, the gap between germline ends came to 11 bases. CDR1 is SGHTS, CDR2 YDEGEE, per germline.

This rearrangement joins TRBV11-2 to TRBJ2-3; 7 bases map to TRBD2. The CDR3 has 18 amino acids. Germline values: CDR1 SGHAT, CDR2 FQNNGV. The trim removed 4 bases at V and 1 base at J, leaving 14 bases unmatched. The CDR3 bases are TGTGCCAGCAGCTGGGGCCGACTAGCCACCTCCGGCACAGATACGCAGTATTTT. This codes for CASSWGRLATSGTDTQYF.

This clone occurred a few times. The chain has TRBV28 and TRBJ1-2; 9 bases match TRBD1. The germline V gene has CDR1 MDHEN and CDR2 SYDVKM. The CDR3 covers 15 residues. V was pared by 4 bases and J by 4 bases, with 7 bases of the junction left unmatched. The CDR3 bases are TGTGCCAGCAGTTCCACAGGGGGCCTGAGCTATGGCTACACCTTC. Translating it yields CASSSTGGLSYGYTF.

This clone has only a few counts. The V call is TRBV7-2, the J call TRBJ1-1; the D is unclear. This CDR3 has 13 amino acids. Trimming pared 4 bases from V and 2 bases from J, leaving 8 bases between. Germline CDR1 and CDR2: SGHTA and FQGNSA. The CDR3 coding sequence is TGTGCCAGCAGCTCAGACTTTAACACTGAAGCTTTCTTT. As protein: CASSSDFNTEAFF.

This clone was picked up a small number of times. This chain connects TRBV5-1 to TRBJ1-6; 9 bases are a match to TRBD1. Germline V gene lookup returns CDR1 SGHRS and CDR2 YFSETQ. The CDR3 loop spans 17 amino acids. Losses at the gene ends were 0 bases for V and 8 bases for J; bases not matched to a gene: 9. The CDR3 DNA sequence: TGCGCCAGCAGCTTGGGGATACAGGGGGCTGTGGATTCACCCCTCCACTTT. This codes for CASSLGIQGAVDSPLHF.

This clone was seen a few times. The CDR3 nucleotides read TGCAGCGTGCGGTCACAGGGAGGAAACACCATATATTTT. It encodes CSVRSQGGNTIYF. The chain has TRBV29-1 and TRBJ1-3; tentative D call: TRBD1 (6 bases). Germline V gene sequence: CDR1 SQVTM, CDR2 ANQGSEA. The CDR3 is 13 amino acids. The V end lost 6 bases, the J end lost 4 bases, and 13 bases lay between the germline ends.

The CDR3 DNA follows: TGTGCCAGCAGCTTGCGTTGGAGGGGATCGAACACCGGGGAGCTGTTTTTT. Residues: CASSLRWRGSNTGELFF. This rearrangement joins TRBV5-5 to TRBJ2-2, with D possibly being TRBD2 (6 bases). Trimming removed 1 base at V and 0 bases at J, with 13 bases between. CDR1 and CDR2 from the germline V gene are SGHKS and YYEKEE (reference sequence). CDR3 length: 17 amino acids.

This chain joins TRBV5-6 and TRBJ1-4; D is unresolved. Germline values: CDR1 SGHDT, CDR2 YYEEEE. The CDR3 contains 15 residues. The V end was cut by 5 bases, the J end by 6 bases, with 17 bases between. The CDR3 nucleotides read TGTGCCAGCAGTTATGGGTCGGAGATCCATGAAAAACTGTTTTTT. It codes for CASSYGSEIHEKLFF.

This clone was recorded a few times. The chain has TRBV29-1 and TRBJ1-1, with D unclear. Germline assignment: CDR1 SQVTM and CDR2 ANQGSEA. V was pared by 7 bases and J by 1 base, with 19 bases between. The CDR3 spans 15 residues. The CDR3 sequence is CSANSYSTENTEAFF. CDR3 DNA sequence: TGCAGCGCTAACTCTTATTCCACAGAGAACACTGAAGCTTTCTTT. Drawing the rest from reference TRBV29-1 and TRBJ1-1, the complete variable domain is SAVISQKPSRDICQRGTSLTIQCQVDSQVTMMFWYRQQPGQSLTLIATANQGSEATYESGFVIDKFPISRPNLTFSTLTVSNMSPEDSSIYLCSANSYSTENTEAFFGQGTRLTVV.

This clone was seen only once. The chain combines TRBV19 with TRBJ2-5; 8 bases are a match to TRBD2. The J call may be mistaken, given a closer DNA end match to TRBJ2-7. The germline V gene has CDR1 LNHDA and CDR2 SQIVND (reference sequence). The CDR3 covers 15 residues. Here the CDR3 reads CASQGFERGTYEQYF. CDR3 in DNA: TGTGCCAGTCAAGGGTTCGAGCGGGGGACCTACGAGCAGTACTTC.

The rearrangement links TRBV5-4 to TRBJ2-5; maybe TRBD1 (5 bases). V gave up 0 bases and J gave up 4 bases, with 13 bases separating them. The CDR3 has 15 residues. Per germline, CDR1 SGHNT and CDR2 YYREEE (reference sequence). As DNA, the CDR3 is TGTGCCAGCAGCTTGGGACATGATCAGGGAGAGACCCAGTACTTC. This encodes CASSLGHDQGETQYF.

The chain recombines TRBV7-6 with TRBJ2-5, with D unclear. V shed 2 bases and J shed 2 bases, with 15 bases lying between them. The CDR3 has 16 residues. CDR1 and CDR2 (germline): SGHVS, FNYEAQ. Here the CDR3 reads CASSLTPPRLQETQYF. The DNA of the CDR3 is TGTGCCAGCAGCTTAACCCCCCCCCGGTTGCAAGAGACCCAGTACTTC.

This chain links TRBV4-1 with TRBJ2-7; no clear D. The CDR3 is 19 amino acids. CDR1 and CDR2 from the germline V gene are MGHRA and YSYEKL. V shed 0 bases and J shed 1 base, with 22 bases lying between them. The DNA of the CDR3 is TGCGCCAGCAGCCAAGATATGGATATGGGCTCCCGAAGGTCCTACGAGCAGTACTTC. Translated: CASSQDMDMGSRRSYEQYF.

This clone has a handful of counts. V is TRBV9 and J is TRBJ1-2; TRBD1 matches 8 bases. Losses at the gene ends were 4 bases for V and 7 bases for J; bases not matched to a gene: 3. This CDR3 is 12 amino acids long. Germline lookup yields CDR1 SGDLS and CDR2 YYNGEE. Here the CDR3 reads CASSKDRGGYTF. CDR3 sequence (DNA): TGTGCCAGCAGCAAAGACAGGGGTGGCTACACCTTC.

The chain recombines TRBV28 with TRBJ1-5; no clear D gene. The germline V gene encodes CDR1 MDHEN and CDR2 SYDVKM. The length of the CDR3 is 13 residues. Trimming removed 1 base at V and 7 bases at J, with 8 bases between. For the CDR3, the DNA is TGTGCCAGCAGTTTATCGAGAGGGCAGCCCCAGCATTTT. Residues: CASSLSRGQPQHF.

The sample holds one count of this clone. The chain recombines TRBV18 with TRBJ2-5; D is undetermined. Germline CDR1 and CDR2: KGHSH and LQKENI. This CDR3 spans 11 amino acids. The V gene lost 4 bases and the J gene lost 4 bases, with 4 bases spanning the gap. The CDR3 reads CASSLIETQYF. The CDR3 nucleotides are TGTGCCAGCTCACTCATAGAGACCCAGTACTTC. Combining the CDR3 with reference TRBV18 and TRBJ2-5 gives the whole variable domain NAGVMQNPRHLVRRRGQEARLRCSPMKGHSHVYWYRQLPEEGLKFMVYLQKENIIDESGMPKERFSAEFPKEGPSILRIQQVVRGDSAAYFCASSLIETQYFGPGTRLLVL.

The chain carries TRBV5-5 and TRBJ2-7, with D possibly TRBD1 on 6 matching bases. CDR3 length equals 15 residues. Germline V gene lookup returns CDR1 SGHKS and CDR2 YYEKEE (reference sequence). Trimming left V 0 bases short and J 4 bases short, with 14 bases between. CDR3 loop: CASSLAGTLKYEQYF. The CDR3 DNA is TGTGCCAGCAGCTTGGCCGGGACACTAAAATACGAGCAGTACTTC.

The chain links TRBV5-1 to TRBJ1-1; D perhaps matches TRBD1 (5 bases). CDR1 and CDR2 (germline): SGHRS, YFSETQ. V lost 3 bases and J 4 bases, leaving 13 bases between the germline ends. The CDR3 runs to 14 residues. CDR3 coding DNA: TGCGCCAGCAGCTATGGATCCAGGGTCACTGAAGCTTTCTTT. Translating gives CASSYGSRVTEAFF.

The CDR3 DNA reads as TGTGCCTGGAGTGCCCTCAAGGGGAAGGGTGATACGCAGTATTTT. This gives the protein CAWSALKGKGDTQYF. The chain has TRBV30 and TRBJ2-3, with D maybe TRBD1 (5 bases). The V gene lost 1 base and the J gene lost 6 bases, with 17 bases spanning the gap. The CDR3 has 15 residues. Germline assignment: CDR1 GTSNPN and CDR2 SVGIG (reference sequence).

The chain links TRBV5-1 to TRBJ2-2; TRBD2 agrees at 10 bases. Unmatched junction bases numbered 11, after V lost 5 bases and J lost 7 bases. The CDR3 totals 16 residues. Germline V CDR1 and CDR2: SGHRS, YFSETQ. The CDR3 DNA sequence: TGCGCCAGCAGAAGGGCTAGCGGGAGTGCGGACGGGGAGCTGTTTTTT. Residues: CASRRASGSADGELFF.

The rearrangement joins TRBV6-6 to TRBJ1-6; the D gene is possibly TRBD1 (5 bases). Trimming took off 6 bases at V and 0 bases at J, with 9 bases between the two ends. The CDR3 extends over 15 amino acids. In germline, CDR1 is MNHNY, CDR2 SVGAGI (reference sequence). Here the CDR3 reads CASRGGSSYNSPLHF. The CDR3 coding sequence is TGTGCCAGCAGGGGGGGTAGCTCCTATAATTCACCCCTCCACTTT.

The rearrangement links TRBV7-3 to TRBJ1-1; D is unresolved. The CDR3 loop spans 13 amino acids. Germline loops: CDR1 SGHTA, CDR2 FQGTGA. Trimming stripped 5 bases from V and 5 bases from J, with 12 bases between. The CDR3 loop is CASSPSSGTEAFF. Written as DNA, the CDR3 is TGTGCCAGCAGCCCCTCAAGCGGGACTGAAGCTTTCTTT.

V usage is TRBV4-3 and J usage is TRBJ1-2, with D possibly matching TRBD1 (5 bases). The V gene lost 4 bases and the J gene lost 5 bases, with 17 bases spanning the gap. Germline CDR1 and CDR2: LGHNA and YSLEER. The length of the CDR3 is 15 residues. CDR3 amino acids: CASSPRRGVSYGYTF. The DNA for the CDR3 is TGCGCCAGCAGCCCCCGCAGAGGGGTATCTTATGGCTACACCTTC.

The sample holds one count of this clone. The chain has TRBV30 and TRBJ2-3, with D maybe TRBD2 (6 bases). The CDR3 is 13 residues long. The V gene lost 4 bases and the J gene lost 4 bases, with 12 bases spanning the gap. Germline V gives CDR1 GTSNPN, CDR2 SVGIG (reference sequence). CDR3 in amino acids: CAWMRRAADTQYF. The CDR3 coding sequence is TGTGCCTGGATGAGGAGGGCGGCAGATACGCAGTATTTT.

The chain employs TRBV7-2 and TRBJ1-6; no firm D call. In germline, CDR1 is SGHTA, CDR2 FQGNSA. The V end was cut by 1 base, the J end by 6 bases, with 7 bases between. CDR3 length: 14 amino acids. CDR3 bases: TGTGCCAGCAGCTTAGTTCGGATTAATTCACCCCTCCACTTT. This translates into CASSLVRINSPLHF.

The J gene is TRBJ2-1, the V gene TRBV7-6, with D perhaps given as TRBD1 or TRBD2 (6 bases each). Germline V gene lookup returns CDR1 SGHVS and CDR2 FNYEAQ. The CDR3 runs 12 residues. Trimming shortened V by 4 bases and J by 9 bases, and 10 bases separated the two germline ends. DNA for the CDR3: TGTGCCAGCAGCTCCTCGGGGGCTGAGCAGTTCTTC. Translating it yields CASSSSGAEQFF.

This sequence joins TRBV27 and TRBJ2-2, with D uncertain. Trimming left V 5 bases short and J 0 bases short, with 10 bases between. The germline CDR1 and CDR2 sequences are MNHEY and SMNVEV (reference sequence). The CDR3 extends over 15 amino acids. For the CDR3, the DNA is TGTGCCAGCAGTCCTTACAGAACGAACACCGGGGAGCTGTTTTTT. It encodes CASSPYRTNTGELFF.

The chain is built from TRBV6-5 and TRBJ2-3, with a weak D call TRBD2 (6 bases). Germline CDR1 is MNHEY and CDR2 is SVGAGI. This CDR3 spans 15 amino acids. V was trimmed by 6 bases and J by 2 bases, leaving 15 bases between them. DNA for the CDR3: TGTGCCAGCAGACTCGTCGGGGGACCCACAGATACGCAGTATTTT. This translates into CASRLVGGPTDTQYF.

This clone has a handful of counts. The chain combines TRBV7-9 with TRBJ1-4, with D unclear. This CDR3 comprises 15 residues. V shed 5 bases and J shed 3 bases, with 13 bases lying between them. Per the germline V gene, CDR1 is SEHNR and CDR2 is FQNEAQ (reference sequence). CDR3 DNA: TGTGCCAGCAGCCTCAACTCTTCCTCTAATGAAAAACTGTTTTTT. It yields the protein CASSLNSSSNEKLFF.

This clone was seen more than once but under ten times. This chain's CDR3 is CASSSFAEAFF. The DNA for the CDR3 is TGTGCCAGCAGCTCCTTCGCTGAAGCTTTCTTT. The rearrangement links TRBV7-2 to TRBJ1-1; D is ambiguous. V was shortened by 4 bases and J by 6 bases, with 6 bases between the two germline ends. Germline loops: CDR1 SGHTA, CDR2 FQGNSA. CDR3 length: 11 amino acids. Complete variable domain (other parts from reference TRBV7-2 and TRBJ1-1): GAGVSQSPSNKVTEKGKDVELRCDPISGHTALYWYRQSLGQGLEFLIYFQGNSAPDKSGLPSDRFSAERTGGSVSTLTIQRTQQEDSAVYLCASSSFAEAFFGQGTRLTVV.